This TCR beta chain was recorded in a study of blood T cell repertoires in COVID-19. Background on the study: Specimens from acute and convalescent COVID-19 originated in the United States, Italy and Spain. Sources were T cells, B-cell-depleted T cells, or PBMCs; the material itself was cDNA or gDNA.

With V trimmed by 8 bases and J by 3 bases, 9 bases remained unmatched. The CDR3 has 15 amino acids. Germline CDR1 reads SGHVS; CDR2 reads FQNEAQ. Data came from immunoSEQ multiplex PCR; TCRdb stores just in-frame clones and leaves some out. The data contain hundreds of thousands of clones, approximately 87% of them singletons. The chain has TRBV7-8 and TRBJ1-1; TRBD1 agrees at 10 bases. Sequenced material: peripheral blood. This clonotype originated in a woman aged 45-59 years with COVID-19, enrolled during active disease. The DNA for the CDR3 is TGTGCCAGCGGCCGGGGACAGGGGAGATACACTGAAGCTTTCTTT. This encodes CASGRGQGRYTEAFF.